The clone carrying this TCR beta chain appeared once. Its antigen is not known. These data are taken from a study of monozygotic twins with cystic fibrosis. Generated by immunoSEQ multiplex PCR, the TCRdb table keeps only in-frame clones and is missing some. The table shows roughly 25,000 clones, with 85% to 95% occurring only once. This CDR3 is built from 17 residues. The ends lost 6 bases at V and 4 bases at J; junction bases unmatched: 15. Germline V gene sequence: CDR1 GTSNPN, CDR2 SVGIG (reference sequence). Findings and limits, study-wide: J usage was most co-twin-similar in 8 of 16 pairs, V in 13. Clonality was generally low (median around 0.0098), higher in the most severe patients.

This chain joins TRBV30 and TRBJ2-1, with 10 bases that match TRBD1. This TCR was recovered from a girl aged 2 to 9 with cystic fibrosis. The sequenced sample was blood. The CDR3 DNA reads TGTGCCTGTGAACTCACCCCGACAGGGGGCAAGTACAATGAGCAGTTCTTC. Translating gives CACELTPTGGKYNEQFF. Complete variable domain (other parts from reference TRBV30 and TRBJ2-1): SQTIHQWPATLVQPVGSPLSLECTVEGTSNPNLYWYRQAAGRGLQLLFYSVGIGQISSEVPQNLSASRPQDRQFILSSKKLLLSDSGFYLCACELTPTGGKYNEQFFGPGTRLTVL.